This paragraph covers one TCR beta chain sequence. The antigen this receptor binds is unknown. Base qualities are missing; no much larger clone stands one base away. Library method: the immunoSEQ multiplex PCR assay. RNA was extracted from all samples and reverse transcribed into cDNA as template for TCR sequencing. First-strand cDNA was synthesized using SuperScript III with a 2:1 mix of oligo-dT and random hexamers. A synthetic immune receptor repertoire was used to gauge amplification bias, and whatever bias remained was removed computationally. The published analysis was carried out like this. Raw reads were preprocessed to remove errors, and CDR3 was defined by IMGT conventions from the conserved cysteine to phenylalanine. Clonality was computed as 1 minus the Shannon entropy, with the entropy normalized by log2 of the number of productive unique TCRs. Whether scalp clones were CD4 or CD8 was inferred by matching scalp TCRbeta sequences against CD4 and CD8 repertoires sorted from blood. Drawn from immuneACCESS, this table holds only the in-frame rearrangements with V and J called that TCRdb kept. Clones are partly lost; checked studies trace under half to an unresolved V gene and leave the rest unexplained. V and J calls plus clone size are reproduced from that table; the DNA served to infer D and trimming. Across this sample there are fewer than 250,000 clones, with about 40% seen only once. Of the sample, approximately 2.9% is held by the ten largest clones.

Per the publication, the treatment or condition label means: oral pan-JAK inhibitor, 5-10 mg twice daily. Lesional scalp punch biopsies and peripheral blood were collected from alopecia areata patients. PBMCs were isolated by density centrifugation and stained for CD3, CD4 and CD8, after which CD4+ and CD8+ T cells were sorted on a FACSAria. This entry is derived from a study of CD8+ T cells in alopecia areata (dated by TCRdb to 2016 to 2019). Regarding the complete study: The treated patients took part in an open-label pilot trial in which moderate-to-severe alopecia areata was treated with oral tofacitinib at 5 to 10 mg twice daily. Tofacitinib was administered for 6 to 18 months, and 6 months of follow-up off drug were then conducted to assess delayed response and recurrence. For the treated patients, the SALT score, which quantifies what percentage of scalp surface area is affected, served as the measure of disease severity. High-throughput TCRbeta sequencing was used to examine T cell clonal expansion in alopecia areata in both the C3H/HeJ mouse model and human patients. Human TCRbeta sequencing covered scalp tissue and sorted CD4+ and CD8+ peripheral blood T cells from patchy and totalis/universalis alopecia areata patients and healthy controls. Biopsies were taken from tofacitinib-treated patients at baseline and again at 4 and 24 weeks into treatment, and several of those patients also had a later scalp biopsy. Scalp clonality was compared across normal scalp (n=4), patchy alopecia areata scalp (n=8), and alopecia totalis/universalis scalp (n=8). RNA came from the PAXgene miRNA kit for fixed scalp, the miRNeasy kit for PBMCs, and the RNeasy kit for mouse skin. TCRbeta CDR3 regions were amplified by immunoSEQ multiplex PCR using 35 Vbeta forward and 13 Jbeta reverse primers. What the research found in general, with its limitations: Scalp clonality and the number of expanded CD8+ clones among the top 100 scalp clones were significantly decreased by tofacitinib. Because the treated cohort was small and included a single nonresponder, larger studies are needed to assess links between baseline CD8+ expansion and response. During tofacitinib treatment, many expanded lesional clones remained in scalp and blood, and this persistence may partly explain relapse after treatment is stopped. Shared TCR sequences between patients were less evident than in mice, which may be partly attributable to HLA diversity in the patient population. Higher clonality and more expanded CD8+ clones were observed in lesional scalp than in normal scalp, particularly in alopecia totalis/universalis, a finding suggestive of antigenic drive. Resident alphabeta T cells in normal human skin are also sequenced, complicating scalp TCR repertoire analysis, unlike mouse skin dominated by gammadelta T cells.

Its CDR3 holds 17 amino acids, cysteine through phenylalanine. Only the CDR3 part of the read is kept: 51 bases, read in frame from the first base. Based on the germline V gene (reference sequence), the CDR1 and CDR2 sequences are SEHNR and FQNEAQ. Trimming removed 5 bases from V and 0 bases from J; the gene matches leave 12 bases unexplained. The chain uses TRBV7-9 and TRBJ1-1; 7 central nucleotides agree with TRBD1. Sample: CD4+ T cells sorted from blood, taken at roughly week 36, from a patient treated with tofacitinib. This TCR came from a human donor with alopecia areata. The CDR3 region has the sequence CASSRPQGGHLNTEAFF. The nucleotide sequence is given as TGTGCCAGCAGCCGTCCCCAGGGGGGACACCTGAACACTGAAGCTTTCTTT.